These 10 T cell receptor beta chains share one sample of origin, sequenced in a study of identical twins. TCRdb re-analysed the 5' RACE reads in MiXCR, keeping a single row per CDR3 protein. The table includes about 690,000 distinct CDR3 sequences, 5.5% to 7.5% detected once. Sequences were obtained from naive T cells sorted from blood. The source of these receptors is a man younger than 30 in good health.

This clonotype came up a few times. This chain uses TRBV12-3 or TRBV12-4 with TRBJ2-3, with D perhaps matching TRBD1 or TRBD2 (6 bases each). The V end was cut by 5 bases, the J end by 4 bases, with 16 bases between. The CDR3 covers 15 residues. The CDR3 spells CASSMTGGSADTQYF. The CDR3 DNA follows: TGTGCCAGCAGTATGACAGGAGGGTCCGCAGATACGCAGTATTTT.

This clonotype has only a few counts. The chain employs TRBV6-2 or TRBV6-3 and TRBJ2-7, with D possibly matching TRBD1 (6 bases). Germline lookup yields CDR1 MNHEY and CDR2 SVGEGT. V lost 8 bases and J lost 3, with 17 bases in between. The CDR3 contains 14 residues. CDR3 in amino acids: CASVRAGQIYEQYF. CDR3 DNA sequence: TGTGCCAGCGTGAGAGCTGGACAGATCTACGAGCAGTACTTC.

This clonotype was seen many times. The genes are TRBV29-1 and TRBJ2-1; TRBD2 agrees at 9 bases. V shed 3 bases, J shed 0 bases, and the junction held 0 bases outside the gene matches. Germline CDR1 reads SQVTM; CDR2 reads ANQGSEA. This CDR3 has 14 residues. The CDR3 sequence: CSVDSGSSYNEQFF. Written as DNA, the CDR3 is TGCAGCGTTGATAGCGGGAGCTCCTACAATGAGCAGTTCTTC.

This clonotype has ten or more counts. The CDR3 region has the DNA TGCAGCGTTGGGGAGCTAGCCCAGTTCTTC. It codes for CSVGELAQFF. This chain connects TRBV29-1 to TRBJ2-1, with D perhaps matching TRBD2 (5 bases). CDR1 and CDR2 (germline): SQVTM, ANQGSEA. Between the trimmed V and J ends, which lost 4 bases and 13 bases, there was a span of 11 bases. This CDR3 has 10 amino acids.

This clonotype was seen repeatedly, ten times or more. The chain has TRBV20-1 and TRBJ1-1, with D tentatively TRBD1 (5 bases). The ends were cut back, 4 bases at V and 9 bases at J, with 21 bases in the middle. This CDR3 is 14 amino acids long. Germline assignment: CDR1 DFQATT and CDR2 SNEGSKA (reference sequence). The CDR3 DNA reads TGCAGTGCTACTATCCGGGACCCAGTGAAGAAAGCTTTCTTT. This sequence encodes CSATIRDPVKKAFF.

The chain couples TRBV12-3 or TRBV12-4 to TRBJ2-7; tentatively, D is TRBD2 (5 bases). The CDR3 loop spans 14 amino acids. Trimming cost V 3 bases and J 3 bases, with 12 bases left between them. The CDR3 DNA sequence: TGTGCCAGCAGTTTCTTTCCCGGGGACTACGAGCAGTACGTC. Translating it yields CASSFFPGDYEQYV.

Only a few counts were recorded for this clonotype. This chain links TRBV2 with TRBJ1-2; D gene uncertain. The CDR3 runs to 10 residues. The germline gives CDR1 SNHLY, CDR2 FYNNEI. V gave up 4 bases and J gave up 8 bases, with 5 bases separating them. In nucleotides, the CDR3 is TGTGCCAGCAGTGGGGGAGGCTACACCTTC. Translated: CASSGGGYTF.

Note on this clonotype: One end of the junction fails to match germline, which may point to a read error. V gene TRBV7-6 combines with J gene TRBJ2-5; D not resolved. The V gene's germline CDR1 is SGHVS and CDR2 FNYEAQ. CDR3 size: 16 residues. CDR3 amino acids: CASSLNRVPYQETQYF. CDR3 sequence (DNA): TGTGCCAGCAGCTTAAACCGGGTCCCGTACCAGGAGACCCAGTACTTC.

The sample holds many counts of this clonotype. The genes are TRBV29-1 and TRBJ2-3; 7 bases agree with TRBD1. CDR3 length: 12 residues. The germline gives CDR1 SQVTM, CDR2 ANQGSEA. V was pared by 7 bases and J by 7 bases, with 8 bases of the junction left unmatched. Written as DNA, the CDR3 is TGCAGCGGGACGACAGGGCAAAATACGCAGTATTTT. Protein product: CSGTTGQNTQYF.

This clonotype was picked up one time. This sequence joins TRBV10-3 and TRBJ2-2; D gene uncertain. Germline CDR1 is ENHRY and CDR2 is SYGVKD. CDR3 size: 14 residues. V lost 1 base to trimming and J lost 4 bases, with 7 bases between them. CDR3 in amino acids: CAISEYTSTGELFF. CDR3 DNA: TGTGCCATCAGTGAGTATACCAGCACCGGGGAGCTGTTTTTT.